Following are 31 T cell receptor beta chains from one sample sequenced in a study of blood T cell repertoires in COVID-19. The repertoire was sequenced with immunoSEQ multiplex PCR; TCRdb's copy has only in-frame clones and lacks some. The sample comprises some 90,000 clones, roughly 82% of which are singletons, and around 9.9% rests with the top ten. The sample was peripheral blood. Receptors originate from a man aged 65-85 years with active or convalescent COVID-19.

The chain uses TRBV9 and TRBJ2-3; 11 bases match TRBD2. The V segment lost 4 bases and the J segment 6 bases; nucleotides outside the gene matches: 7. This CDR3 contains 15 residues. Germline V gives CDR1 SGDLS, CDR2 YYNGEE. This chain's CDR3 is CASSSTSGVLDTQYF. The DNA of the CDR3 is TGTGCCAGCAGCTCGACTAGCGGGGTATTGGATACGCAGTATTTT.

The CDR3 reads CASSWPRGLGEAFF. CDR3 nucleotides: TGTGCCAGCAGCTGGCCGAGGGGGCTGGGTGAAGCTTTCTTT. The V call is TRBV5-6, the J call TRBJ1-1; 7 bases agree with TRBD1. This CDR3 spans 14 amino acids. The trim removed 3 bases at V and 7 bases at J, leaving 9 bases unmatched. Per germline, CDR1 SGHDT and CDR2 YYEEEE.

This rearrangement joins TRBV6-5 to TRBJ1-5, with 8 bases matching TRBD1. Germline V lookup: CDR1 MNHEY, CDR2 SVGAGI. The CDR3 runs 15 residues. V gave up 4 bases and J gave up 5 bases; unmatched junction bases: 7. CDR3 protein: CASSFFGQGHQPQHF. The CDR3 coding sequence is TGTGCCAGCAGTTTTTTCGGACAGGGCCATCAGCCCCAGCATTTT.

The chain recombines TRBV25-1 with TRBJ2-5; D is possibly TRBD2 (5 bases). CDR1 and CDR2 (germline): MGHDK, SYGVNS. The CDR3 covers 12 residues. Deletions cut 10 bases from V and 5 bases from J, with 14 bases between. In DNA, the CDR3 is TGTGCCACCAGGACTGATTTGGAGACCCAGTACTTC. It codes for CATRTDLETQYF. Together with reference TRBV25-1 and TRBJ2-5, the CDR3 gives the full variable domain: EADIYQTPRYLVIGTGKKITLECSQTMGHDKMYWYQQDPGMELHLIHYSYGVNSTEKGDLSSESTVSRIRTEHFPLTLESARPSHTSQYLCATRTDLETQYFGPGTRLLVL.

This clone has a single count. The chain carries TRBV6-5 and TRBJ1-2; D may be TRBD1 (5 bases). This CDR3 contains 12 residues. Germline loops: CDR1 MNHEY, CDR2 SVGAGI. The V end was cut by 11 bases, the J end by 4 bases, with 14 bases between. CDR3 DNA sequence: TGTGCCGGACGCAGGGATGGCTATGGCTACACCTTC. This gives the protein CAGRRDGYGYTF.

The chain carries TRBV25-1 and TRBJ1-2; D gene ambiguous. Germline V gene data show CDR1 as MGHDK and CDR2 as SYGVNS. CDR3 length: 16 residues. V lost 3 bases and J lost 6, with 20 bases in between. The CDR3 here is CASSDSPRGSGDGYTF. In DNA form, the CDR3 reads TGTGCCAGCAGTGATTCCCCACGAGGGTCAGGAGATGGCTACACCTTC.

The table lists this clone with a few counts. The chain has TRBV18 and TRBJ2-7, with TRBD1 matching 9 bases. The CDR3 is 14 amino acids. V was clipped by 4 bases and J by 2 bases; unmatched bases: 3. Looked up from germline, CDR1 is KGHSH and CDR2 is LQKENI. CDR3 nucleotides: TGTGCCAGCTCACAAGGGACAGGGCCCTACGAGCAGTACTTC. Amino acid sequence: CASSQGTGPYEQYF.

This clone has just a few counts. The rearrangement joins TRBV3-1 (or the pseudogene TRBV3-2) to TRBJ1-6; D possibly corresponds to TRBD1 (5 bases). The length of the CDR3 is 13 residues. Germline V gene data show CDR1 as LGHDT and CDR2 as YNNKEL (reference sequence). Deletions cut 4 bases from V and 10 bases from J, with 11 bases between. In nucleotides, the CDR3 is TGTGCCAGCAGCCTTAGGGGTCAATCACCCCTCCACTTT. As protein: CASSLRGQSPLHF.

The rearrangement joins TRBV20-1 to TRBJ2-1; no clear D. The CDR3 is 15 residues long. CDR1 is DFQATT, CDR2 SNEGSKA, per germline (reference sequence). Trimming shortened V by 3 bases and J by 4 bases, and 16 bases separated the two germline ends. The CDR3 reads CSASKKSPLYNEQFF. The CDR3 bases are TGCAGTGCTAGTAAGAAGTCCCCACTTTACAATGAGCAGTTCTTC.

CDR3 protein: CASSLQINYGYTF. The CDR3 DNA reads as TGTGCCAGCAGCTTGCAGATTAACTATGGCTACACCTTC. The chain links TRBV5-6 to TRBJ1-2, with no clear D. CDR1 SGHDT and CDR2 YYEEEE come from the germline V gene. V dropped 1 base and J dropped 1 base, with 5 bases sitting between them. CDR3 length: 13 residues.

V gene TRBV6-5 combines with J gene TRBJ1-1; D uncertain. V was shortened by 6 bases and J by 3 bases, with 5 bases between the two germline ends. CDR1 and CDR2 (germline): MNHEY, SVGAGI. This CDR3 is built from 11 residues. CDR3 sequence (DNA): TGTGCCAGCAGATCTTACACTGAAGCTTTCTTT. Translated: CASRSYTEAFF.

V and J are TRBV12-5 and TRBJ2-3, with 14 bases lining up with TRBD2. This CDR3 region has 17 residues. Germline assignment: CDR1 LGHNT and CDR2 FRNRAP. Trimming at V came to 1 base and at J to 4 bases, leaving 4 bases not matched to a gene. CDR3 loop: CASGLGLAGGRPDTQYF. The DNA for the CDR3 is TGTGCTAGTGGTTTGGGACTAGCGGGGGGGCGCCCAGATACGCAGTATTTT.

This clone was observed a handful of times. The gene calls are TRBV4-3 and TRBJ1-1; no clear D. CDR1 is LGHNA and CDR2 is YSLEER in the germline V gene. Trimming took off 0 bases at V and 1 base at J, with 9 bases between the two ends. The CDR3 has 15 amino acids. The CDR3 sequence is CASSQDGSWNTEAFF. CDR3 nucleotide sequence: TGCGCCAGCAGCCAAGATGGCAGTTGGAACACTGAAGCTTTCTTT.

The chain is built from TRBV6-1 and TRBJ2-3; 8 bases fit TRBD2. The CDR3 runs 17 residues. Germline CDR1 MNHNS, CDR2 SASEGT. The trim removed 3 bases at V and 3 bases at J, leaving 11 bases unmatched. The CDR3 reads CASSEFSGGAVTDTQYF. The CDR3 coding sequence is TGTGCCAGCAGTGAGTTTTCCGGGGGGGCCGTAACAGATACGCAGTATTTT.

This clone was seen a single time. This chain connects TRBV27 to TRBJ1-1; D is possibly TRBD1 (5 bases). Per the germline V gene, CDR1 is MNHEY and CDR2 is SMNVEV (reference sequence). The V end was cut by 6 bases, the J end by 11 bases, with 22 bases between. The length of the CDR3 is 14 residues. In DNA form, the CDR3 reads TGTGCCAGCAGCGTAACAGGTCCTCCTTCGAAGGCTTTCTTT. Translation: CASSVTGPPSKAFF.

CDR3 bases: TGTGCCAGTAGAATCAGGGGCGTTGGGGAGACCCAGTACTTC. Protein sequence: CASRIRGVGETQYF. This chain links TRBV2 with TRBJ2-5; D might be TRBD1 (6 bases). V lost 9 bases and J 5 bases, leaving 19 bases between the germline ends. This CDR3 has 14 amino acids. Looked up from germline, CDR1 is SNHLY and CDR2 is FYNNEI.

This clone was observed once. The chain combines TRBV19 with TRBJ2-3, with 14 bases that match TRBD2. V shed 5 bases, J shed 4 bases, and the junction held 2 bases outside the gene matches. Germline loops: CDR1 LNHDA, CDR2 SQIVND (reference sequence). This CDR3 is built from 15 residues. The CDR3, as DNA: TGTGCCAGTAGTCCGACTAGCGGGGGGGCAGATACGCAGTATTTT. Its translation: CASSPTSGGADTQYF.

This clone was recorded a few times. The chain recombines TRBV18 with TRBJ2-7, with 11 bases lining up with TRBD1. Trimming took 3 bases from V and 4 from J; bases not matched to a gene: 2. This CDR3 region has 14 residues. Germline loops: CDR1 KGHSH, CDR2 LQKENI. The CDR3 sequence: CASSPGDRGYEQYF. CDR3 nucleotides: TGTGCCAGCTCACCCGGGGACAGGGGGTACGAGCAGTACTTC. The full variable domain, in which reference TRBV18 and TRBJ2-7 provide the parts outside the CDR3, is NAGVMQNPRHLVRRRGQEARLRCSPMKGHSHVYWYRQLPEEGLKFMVYLQKENIIDESGMPKERFSAEFPKEGPSILRIQQVVRGDSAAYFCASSPGDRGYEQYFGPGTRLTVT.

This chain connects TRBV5-1 to TRBJ2-5, with TRBD1 identical over 10 bases. Germline CDR1 reads SGHRS; CDR2 reads YFSETQ. Trimming cost V 2 bases and J 4 bases; bases outside gene matches: 5. This CDR3 region has 15 residues. The CDR3 here is CASSFPGQGTETQYF. CDR3 DNA: TGCGCCAGCAGCTTCCCGGGACAGGGGACAGAGACCCAGTACTTC. The complete variable domain, with remaining parts taken from reference TRBV5-1 and TRBJ2-5, reads KAGVTQTPRYLIKTRGQQVTLSCSPISGHRSVSWYQQTPGQGLQFLFEYFSETQRNKGNFPGRFSGRQFSNSRSEMNVSTLELGDSALYLCASSFPGQGTETQYFGPGTRLLVL.

This sequence joins TRBV2 and TRBJ1-3; the D is unclear. Germline CDR1 SNHLY, CDR2 FYNNEI. Between the trimmed V and J ends, which lost 3 bases and 0 bases, there was a span of 6 bases. The length of the CDR3 is 14 residues. The CDR3 region has the DNA TGTGCCAGCAGTGACGGGTTCTCTGGAAACACCATATATTTT. Protein sequence: CASSDGFSGNTIYF.

The J gene is TRBJ1-1, the V gene TRBV27, with 9 nucleotides matching TRBD1. With V trimmed by 4 bases and J by 0 bases, 6 bases remained unmatched. The CDR3 is made up of 16 amino acids. The V gene's germline CDR1 is MNHEY and CDR2 SMNVEV (reference sequence). CDR3 in DNA: TGTGCCAGCAGTTCCCGACAGGGGGGCATGAACACTGAAGCTTTCTTT. Translation gives CASSSRQGGMNTEAFF.

This clone was counted a single time. The chain links TRBV13 to TRBJ1-3, with 8 positions matching TRBD1. Germline CDR1 PRHDT, CDR2 FYEKMQ (reference sequence). With V trimmed by 6 bases and J by 4 bases, 5 bases remained unmatched. The CDR3 covers 14 residues. The CDR3 DNA reads as TGTGCCAGCAGTTCCAGGGGGCTCGGAAACACCATATATTTT. This gives the protein CASSSRGLGNTIYF. Combining the CDR3 with reference TRBV13 and TRBJ1-3 gives the whole variable domain AAGVIQSPRHLIKEKRETATLKCYPIPRHDTVYWYQQGPGQDPQFLISFYEKMQSDKGSIPDRFSAQQFSDYHSELNMSSLELGDSALYFCASSSRGLGNTIYFGEGSWLTVV.

This chain joins TRBV18 and TRBJ2-7; 9 bases align to TRBD2. Germline V gene data show CDR1 as KGHSH and CDR2 as LQKENI. J gave up 2 bases and V 3 bases, and 8 bases lay outside the gene matches. CDR3 length: 16 residues. CDR3 sequence: CASSPGGTSRTYEQYF. CDR3 coding DNA: TGTGCCAGCTCACCCGGCGGGACTAGCAGAACCTACGAGCAGTACTTC.

The gene calls are TRBV5-4 and TRBJ2-7; 8 bases match TRBD2. Germline V lookup: CDR1 SGHNT, CDR2 YYREEE (reference sequence). CDR3 size: 15 residues. V dropped 4 bases and J dropped 1; count of bases not matched to a gene: 7. The CDR3 loop reads CASSPGGAFSYEQYF. The CDR3 nucleotides are TGTGCCAGCAGCCCCGGGGGGGCGTTTTCCTACGAGCAGTACTTC.

This chain connects TRBV5-1 to TRBJ1-2; TRBD1 aligns across 10 bases. The J segment lost 8 bases and the V segment lost 4 bases, leaving 11 bases of the junction unmatched. Germline lookup yields CDR1 SGHRS and CDR2 YFSETQ. CDR3 length equals 15 residues. CDR3 amino acids: CASSPRQGAIAGYTF. For the CDR3, the DNA is TGCGCCAGCAGCCCCCGACAGGGGGCAATAGCGGGCTACACCTTC. Complete variable domain (other parts from reference TRBV5-1 and TRBJ1-2): KAGVTQTPRYLIKTRGQQVTLSCSPISGHRSVSWYQQTPGQGLQFLFEYFSETQRNKGNFPGRFSGRQFSNSRSEMNVSTLELGDSALYLCASSPRQGAIAGYTFGSGTRLTVV.

This chain links TRBV5-5 with TRBJ1-2; a possible D gene is TRBD1 (5 bases). This CDR3 is built from 14 residues. V was cut by 0 bases and J by 7 bases, with 13 bases left in between. Germline V gene data show CDR1 as SGHKS and CDR2 as YYEKEE (reference sequence). The CDR3, as DNA: TGTGCCAGCAGCTTGGAGGGCAGGGTTGGTGGCTACACCTTC. It specifies CASSLEGRVGGYTF.

CDR3 loop: CAISDARGSGETQYF. CDR3 DNA sequence: TGTGCCATCAGTGACGCGCGCGGCAGCGGGGAGACCCAGTACTTC. V usage is TRBV10-3 and J usage is TRBJ2-5; a weak D match, TRBD2 (6 bases). Per the germline V gene, CDR1 is ENHRY and CDR2 is SYGVKD. The length of the CDR3 is 15 residues. V was cut by 3 bases and J by 5 bases, with 16 bases left in between.

This sequence joins TRBV30 and TRBJ2-2, with TRBD2 matching 12 bases. Germline V lookup: CDR1 GTSNPN, CDR2 SVGIG (reference sequence). V shed 1 base and J 4 bases; nucleotides not matched to a gene: 7. This CDR3 has 17 amino acids. The CDR3 DNA follows: TGTGCCTGGAGTGGACTAGCGGGGGCCGGGGGCACCGGGGAGCTGTTTTTT. It encodes CAWSGLAGAGGTGELFF.

This clone was seen many times. Other DNA sequences in this specimen translate into the identical CDR3. J is TRBJ2-5 and V is TRBV5-1; maybe TRBD1 (6 bases). Per germline, CDR1 SGHRS and CDR2 YFSETQ. The V gene lost 4 bases and the J gene lost 1 base, with 11 bases spanning the gap. This CDR3 spans 14 amino acids. The CDR3 is CASSPGQTQETQYF. CDR3 nucleotide sequence: TGCGCCAGCAGCCCCGGACAGACCCAAGAGACCCAGTACTTC.

This chain connects TRBV11-2 to TRBJ2-5, with D perhaps TRBD1 (5 bases). The germline V gene has CDR1 SGHAT and CDR2 FQNNGV. This CDR3 is built from 15 residues. V was shortened by 0 bases and J by 2 bases, with 10 bases between the two germline ends. The CDR3 loop is CASSLEPGKQETQYF. The CDR3 bases are TGTGCCAGCAGCTTAGAGCCAGGGAAGCAAGAGACCCAGTACTTC.

A few counts support this clone. The chain has TRBV6-4 and TRBJ2-2; 8 bases line up with TRBD1. Per the germline V gene, CDR1 is MRHNA and CDR2 is SNTAGT. V lost 6 bases, J lost 6 bases, and 6 bases stayed unmatched. CDR3 size: 14 residues. As DNA, the CDR3 is TGTGCCAGCAGAGGGGACAGGCGCGCCGGGGAGCTGTTTTTT. Residues: CASRGDRRAGELFF.